These T cell receptor beta chains were read from a single sample in a study of blood T cell repertoires in COVID-19. The assay was immunoSEQ multiplex PCR, and TCRdb's table has in-frame clones only and misses some. The sample has approximately 210,000 clones; around 90% are singletons. The specimen sequenced was peripheral blood. Receptor source: a man in his sixties or seventies with acute or convalescent COVID-19. Both conserved end residues are part of each CDR3. Each record gives: D gene, clone size, J gene, V gene, CDR3 DNA, CDR3 protein. D genes are given only for firm matches. Clone size appears in some rows only: once, few, many, or a class for an expanded clone.

D: -
size: -
J: TRBJ2-7
V: TRBV19
DNA: TGTGCCAGTAGCTTGGGGCAGTCCTACGAGCAGTACTTC
CDR3: CASSLGQSYEQYF

D: TRBD2
size: -
J: TRBJ2-7
V: TRBV2
DNA: TGTGCCAGCACTTCCGGGAGGAGCTACTACGAGCAGTACTTC
CDR3: CASTSGRSYYEQYF

D: TRBD2
size: -
J: TRBJ2-1
V: TRBV5-8
DNA: TGTGCCAGCACCCTCACACGGGGGCTAGCGGGCTATGAGCAGTTCTTC
CDR3: CASTLTRGLAGYEQFF

D: -
size: -
J: TRBJ1-6
V: TRBV27
DNA: TGTGCCAGCAGTTTAGTCGCAGGGCGGGGGAATAATTCACCCCTCCACTTT
CDR3: CASSLVAGRGNNSPLHF

D: TRBD1
size: -
J: TRBJ2-2
V: TRBV30
DNA: TGTGCCCAAAGACAGGGGAGCGGGGAGCTGTTTTTT
CDR3: CAQRQGSGELFF

D: TRBD2
size: -
J: TRBJ2-3
V: TRBV28
DNA: TGTGCCAGCAGTCCCGCCAGTAGCGGGAGAGGGACAGATACGCAGTATTTT
CDR3: CASSPASSGRGTDTQYF

D: -
size: once
J: TRBJ1-1
V: TRBV29-1
DNA: TGCAGCGTTCGAATACAGGAGAACACTGAAGCTTTCTTT
CDR3: CSVRIQENTEAFF

D: TRBD2
size: -
J: TRBJ2-3
V: TRBV6-5
DNA: TGTGCCAGCATCAAAATCGGCGGGAGCGGAGATACGCAGTATTTT
CDR3: CASIKIGGSGDTQYF

D: TRBD2
size: -
J: TRBJ2-7
V: TRBV2
DNA: TGTGCCAGCAGTGACGGGCGGGAGAACGAGCAGTACTTC
CDR3: CASSDGRENEQYF

D: -
size: -
J: TRBJ2-1
V: TRBV27
DNA: TGTGCCAGCAGTTCGACTAGTTGGAATGAGCAGTTCTTC
CDR3: CASSSTSWNEQFF

D: -
size: few
J: TRBJ2-7
V: TRBV28
DNA: TGTGCCAGCAGTGCACCCCCCGGACAGGAGCAGTACTTC
CDR3: CASSAPPGQEQYF

D: TRBD2
size: -
J: TRBJ2-5
V: TRBV7-9
DNA: TGTGCCAGCAGCTCAAGGGCGGGAGGGACCCAAGAGACCCAGTACTTC
CDR3: CASSSRAGGTQETQYF

D: -
size: -
J: TRBJ2-1
V: TRBV15
DNA: TGTGCCACCAGCAGAGATGTTAGGAGCCAAGAGCAGTTCTTC
CDR3: CATSRDVRSQEQFF

D: -
size: -
J: TRBJ1-5
V: TRBV6-5
DNA: TGTGCCAGCAGTTACACTGATAGCAATCAGCCCCAGCATTTT
CDR3: CASSYTDSNQPQHF

D: -
size: -
J: TRBJ2-2
V: TRBV5-6
DNA: TGTGCCAGCAGCTTGGCAGCCGGGGAGCTGTTTTTT
CDR3: CASSLAAGELFF

D: TRBD1
size: -
J: TRBJ2-1
V: TRBV5-1
DNA: TGCGCCAGCAGCTTGGCTTCAGGGGGCTTTCTGGATGAGCAGTTCTTC
CDR3: CASSLASGGFLDEQFF

D: -
size: -
J: TRBJ2-3
V: TRBV5-1
DNA: TGCGCCAGCAGCTTGGCAGGGGCTAGCACAGATACGCAGTATTTT
CDR3: CASSLAGASTDTQYF

D: TRBD1
size: -
J: TRBJ1-2
V: TRBV19
DNA: TGTGCCAGTAGTAGGTCAGGGGGCGACTATGGCTACACCTTC
CDR3: CASSRSGGDYGYTF

D: -
size: -
J: TRBJ2-3
V: TRBV7-3
DNA: TGTGCCAGCAGCAGAAATCAGGGGAGCACAGATACGCAGTATTTT
CDR3: CASSRNQGSTDTQYF

D: TRBD1
size: -
J: TRBJ2-2
V: TRBV15
DNA: TGTGCCACCAGCAGGGGACAGGGGACGAACACCGGGGAGCTGTTTTTT
CDR3: CATSRGQGTNTGELFF

D: -
size: -
J: TRBJ1-5
V: TRBV27
DNA: TGTGCCAGCAGAGCAGGGTCTCAGCCCCAGCATTTT
CDR3: CASRAGSQPQHF

D: TRBD1
size: -
J: TRBJ2-7
V: TRBV20-1
DNA: TGCAGTGCTAGTGTAACAGGGGCGCTGGACGAGCAGTACTTC
CDR3: CSASVTGALDEQYF

D: -
size: -
J: TRBJ2-1
V: TRBV10-2
DNA: TGCGCCAGCAGTGAGTCTGGCGGGCTGTCCTACAATGAGCAGTTCTTC
CDR3: CASSESGGLSYNEQFF

D: TRBD1
size: -
J: TRBJ2-1
V: TRBV27
DNA: TGTGCCAGCAGTTCCCGACAGGGGATCAATGAGCAGTTCTTC
CDR3: CASSSRQGINEQFF

D: TRBD1
size: once
J: TRBJ2-5
V: TRBV5-1
DNA: TGCGCCAGCAGCCCAGAACCTAGGACAGGGGGAAAACAAGAGACCCAGTACTTC
CDR3: CASSPEPRTGGKQETQYF

D: -
size: -
J: TRBJ1-5
V: TRBV6-5
DNA: TGTGCCAGCAGGCTACAGGGTTCTAGCAATCAGCCCCAGCATTTT
CDR3: CASRLQGSSNQPQHF

D: TRBD1
size: -
J: TRBJ2-1
V: TRBV5-1
DNA: TGCGCCAGCAGCTTGGGGACAGGGGATTATTGGGTCTTC
CDR3: CASSLGTGDYWVF

D: -
size: -
J: TRBJ1-1
V: TRBV6-5
DNA: TGTGCCAGCCTACTGAACACTGAAGCTTTCTTT
CDR3: CASLLNTEAFF

D: TRBD1
size: -
J: TRBJ2-4
V: TRBV13
DNA: TGTGCCAGCAGTCAAGGGGACAGGGGGCCTGACATTCAGTACTTC
CDR3: CASSQGDRGPDIQYF

D: TRBD1
size: -
J: TRBJ2-2
V: TRBV9
DNA: TGTGCCAGCAGCGTAGCTTATGGACAGGCGAACACCGGGGAGCTGTTTTTT
CDR3: CASSVAYGQANTGELFF

D: TRBD2
size: -
J: TRBJ2-2
V: TRBV7-9
DNA: TGTGCCAGCAGCCTAGGGAGGGCCTCATCCGGGGAGCTGTTTTTT
CDR3: CASSLGRASSGELFF

D: TRBD1
size: -
J: TRBJ2-5
V: TRBV19
DNA: TGTGCCAGTAGTCCGGGACAGCAAGAGACCCAGTACTTC
CDR3: CASSPGQQETQYF

D: TRBD2
size: -
J: TRBJ2-2
V: TRBV5-4
DNA: TGTGCCAGCAGCTTCCTTAGCGGGAGGGCCGAAACCGGGGAGCTGTTTTTT
CDR3: CASSFLSGRAETGELFF

D: TRBD2
size: -
J: TRBJ2-7
V: TRBV7-2
DNA: TGTGCCAGCAGCCTGGCGGGAGGAGAGCCCTACGAGCAGTACTTC
CDR3: CASSLAGGEPYEQYF

D: -
size: few
J: TRBJ2-7
V: TRBV18
DNA: TGTGCCAGCTCACCGGTTCAGGACTACGAGCAGTACTTC
CDR3: CASSPVQDYEQYF

D: -
size: -
J: TRBJ1-1
V: TRBV7-2
DNA: TGTGCCAGCAGCTTAGGGGGCGCAACTGAAGCTTTCTTT
CDR3: CASSLGGATEAFF

D: -
size: -
J: TRBJ2-5
V: TRBV9
DNA: TGTGCCAGCAGCGTGGCCTCAGGGCACGCCCAGTACTTC
CDR3: CASSVASGHAQYF

D: -
size: -
J: TRBJ1-5
V: TRBV2
DNA: TGTGCCAGCAGTAAGCTCGGGGGCAATCAGCCCCAGCATTTT
CDR3: CASSKLGGNQPQHF

D: -
size: few
J: TRBJ2-3
V: TRBV9
DNA: TGTGCCAGCAGCGTCAGCGGGTCGCCACCAGATACGCAGTATTTT
CDR3: CASSVSGSPPDTQYF

D: -
size: -
J: TRBJ2-2
V: TRBV7-3
DNA: TGTGCCAGCAGCCGCCCGGGGGCCGGGGAGCTGTTTTTT
CDR3: CASSRPGAGELFF

D: -
size: -
J: TRBJ1-5
V: TRBV4-3
DNA: TGCGCCAGCAGCCAAGTGTGGGCAGGGGATTCGGGCAGCAATCAGCCCCAGCATTTT
CDR3: CASSQVWAGDSGSNQPQHF

D: -
size: -
J: TRBJ1-4
V: TRBV29-1
DNA: TGCAGCGTGGCAGGGCCGTTTAATGAAAAACTGTTTTTT
CDR3: CSVAGPFNEKLFF

D: -
size: once
J: TRBJ2-3
V: TRBV7-2
DNA: TGTGCCAGCAGCTTAGCGGGGGGAAAAGATACGCAGTATTTT
CDR3: CASSLAGGKDTQYF

D: -
size: -
J: TRBJ1-5
V: TRBV16
DNA: TGTGCCAGCAGCCAATCCCAGGACATAACGGTTGGGCCCCAGCATTTT
CDR3: CASSQSQDITVGPQHF

D: TRBD2
size: -
J: TRBJ2-1
V: TRBV24-1
DNA: TGTGCCACCAGTGACCGACAGACCGGGACTAGCGGGAACAATGAGCAGTTCTTC
CDR3: CATSDRQTGTSGNNEQFF

D: TRBD2
size: -
J: TRBJ2-1
V: TRBV5-1
DNA: TGCGCCAGCAGCTCCACTAGCGGGAGGGCCGTTGAGCAGTTCTTC
CDR3: CASSSTSGRAVEQFF